The source of this TCR beta chain is a study of blood T cell repertoires in COVID-19. At the level of the study: Samples taken during acute and convalescent COVID-19 were collected in the United States, Italy and Spain. Sample material is recorded as cDNA or gDNA derived from T cells, B-cell-depleted T cells, or PBMCs.

Authors' data handling: Estimation of nucleated cell counts relied on the amplification of reference gene primers. Profiled with immunoSEQ multiplex PCR; TCRdb holds only in-frame clones, not every one. The DNA gave D and trimming, while V, J and clone size come from that table. The table has approximately 70,000 clones, approximately 78% seen once. Comment on this clone: Distinct nucleotide sequences in the sample also encode this CDR3.

The CDR3 covers 13 residues. Between the trimmed V and J ends, which lost 5 bases and 4 bases, there was a span of 11 bases. Germline-derived CDR1 and CDR2 are PRHDT and FYEKMQ (reference sequence). Sequences were obtained from peripheral blood. This chain links TRBV13 with TRBJ1-2; tentative D call: TRBD1 (6 bases). This TCR was sampled from a woman aged 80 or older with acute or convalescent COVID-19. The CDR3 protein is CASSLQGVYGYTF. The DNA of the CDR3 is TGTGCCAGCAGCCTACAGGGTGTCTATGGCTACACCTTC.